This T cell receptor (beta chain) was profiled in a study of blood T cell repertoires in COVID-19. Some clones are missing from TCRdb's copy, which holds only in-frame ones; the method was immunoSEQ multiplex PCR. The repertoire holds about 82,000 clones, with around four fifths as singletons. The trim removed 4 bases at V and 3 bases at J, leaving 5 bases unmatched. CDR1 and CDR2 from the germline V gene are SGHTA and FQGNSA. The CDR3 is 14 residues long. V and J are TRBV7-2 and TRBJ2-5; 7 nucleotides line up with TRBD1. The sequence was obtained from an elderly man with active or convalescent COVID-19. Sample: peripheral blood. The CDR3 protein is CASSYRQGKETQYF. In nucleotides, the CDR3 is TGTGCCAGCAGCTACCGACAGGGAAAAGAGACCCAGTACTTC. Combining the CDR3 with reference TRBV7-2 and TRBJ2-5 gives the whole variable domain GAGVSQSPSNKVTEKGKDVELRCDPISGHTALYWYRQSLGQGLEFLIYFQGNSAPDKSGLPSDRFSAERTGGSVSTLTIQRTQQEDSAVYLCASSYRQGKETQYFGPGTRLLVL.